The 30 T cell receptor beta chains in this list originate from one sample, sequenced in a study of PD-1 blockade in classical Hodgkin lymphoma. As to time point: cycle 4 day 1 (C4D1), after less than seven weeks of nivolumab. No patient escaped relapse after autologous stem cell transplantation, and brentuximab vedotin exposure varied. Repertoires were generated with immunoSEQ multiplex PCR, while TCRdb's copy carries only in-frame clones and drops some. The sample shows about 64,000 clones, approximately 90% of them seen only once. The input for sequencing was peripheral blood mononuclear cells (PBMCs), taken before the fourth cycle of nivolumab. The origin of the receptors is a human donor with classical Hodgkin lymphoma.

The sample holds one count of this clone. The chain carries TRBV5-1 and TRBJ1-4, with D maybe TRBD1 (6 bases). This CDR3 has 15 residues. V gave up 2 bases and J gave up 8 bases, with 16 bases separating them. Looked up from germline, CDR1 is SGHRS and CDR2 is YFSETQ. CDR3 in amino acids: CASSFGAGAKEKLFF. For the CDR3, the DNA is TGCGCCAGCAGCTTCGGAGCAGGGGCGAAAGAAAAACTGTTTTTT.

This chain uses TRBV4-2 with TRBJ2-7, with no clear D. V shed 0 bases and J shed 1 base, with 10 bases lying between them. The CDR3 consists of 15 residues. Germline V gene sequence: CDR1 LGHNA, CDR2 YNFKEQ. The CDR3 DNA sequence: TGTGCCAGCAGCCAAGATTTGGGATATTCCTACGAGCAGTACTTC. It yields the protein CASSQDLGYSYEQYF.

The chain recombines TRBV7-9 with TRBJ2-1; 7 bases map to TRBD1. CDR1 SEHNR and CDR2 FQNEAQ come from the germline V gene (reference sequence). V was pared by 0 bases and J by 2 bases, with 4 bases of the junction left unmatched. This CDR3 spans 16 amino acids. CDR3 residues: CASSLARQGPYNEQFF. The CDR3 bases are TGTGCCAGCAGCTTAGCGCGACAGGGACCCTACAATGAGCAGTTCTTC.

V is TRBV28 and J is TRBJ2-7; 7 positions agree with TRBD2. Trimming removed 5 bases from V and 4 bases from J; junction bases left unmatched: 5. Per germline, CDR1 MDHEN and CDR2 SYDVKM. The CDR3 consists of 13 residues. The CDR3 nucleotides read TGTGCCAGCAGTCGCTCCGGGAGGTACGAGCAGTACTTC. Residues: CASSRSGRYEQYF.

The CDR3 is CASSLEAGRTGELFF. DNA of the CDR3: TGTGCCAGCAGCTTAGAAGCGGGAAGGACCGGGGAGCTGTTTTTT. The V gene is TRBV11-2, the J gene TRBJ2-2; 7 positions agree with TRBD2. V lost 0 bases to trimming and J lost 5 bases; unmatched junction nucleotides: 3. Per the germline V gene, CDR1 is SGHAT and CDR2 is FQNNGV. This CDR3 comprises 15 residues.

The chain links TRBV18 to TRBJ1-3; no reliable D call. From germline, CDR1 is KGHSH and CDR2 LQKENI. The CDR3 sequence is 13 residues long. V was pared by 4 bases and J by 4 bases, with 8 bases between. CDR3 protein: CASSLYIGNTIYF. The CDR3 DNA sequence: TGTGCCAGCTCACTTTATATCGGAAACACCATATATTTT.

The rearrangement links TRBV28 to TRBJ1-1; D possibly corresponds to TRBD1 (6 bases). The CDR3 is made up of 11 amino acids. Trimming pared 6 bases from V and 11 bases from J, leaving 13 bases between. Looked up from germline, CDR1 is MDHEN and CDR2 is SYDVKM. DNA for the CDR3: TGTGCCAGCAGCCATACAGGGCGGGCTTTCTTT. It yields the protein CASSHTGRAFF.

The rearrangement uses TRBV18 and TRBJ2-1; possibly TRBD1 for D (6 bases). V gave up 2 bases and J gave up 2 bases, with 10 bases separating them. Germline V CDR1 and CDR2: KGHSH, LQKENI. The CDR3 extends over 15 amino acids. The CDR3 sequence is CASSPNREPYNEQFF. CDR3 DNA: TGTGCCAGCTCACCAAACAGGGAACCCTACAATGAGCAGTTCTTC.

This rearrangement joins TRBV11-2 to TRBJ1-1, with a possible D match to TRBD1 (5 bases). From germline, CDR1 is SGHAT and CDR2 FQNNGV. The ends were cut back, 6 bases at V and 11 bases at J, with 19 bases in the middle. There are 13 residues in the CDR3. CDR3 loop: CASSRDLPRAAFF. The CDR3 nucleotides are TGTGCCAGCAGTAGGGACTTACCAAGGGCGGCTTTCTTT.

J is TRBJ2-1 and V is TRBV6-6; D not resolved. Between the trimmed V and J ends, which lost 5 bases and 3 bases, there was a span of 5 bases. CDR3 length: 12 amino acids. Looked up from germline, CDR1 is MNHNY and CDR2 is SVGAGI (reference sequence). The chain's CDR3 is CASSPDYNEQFF. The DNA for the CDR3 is TGTGCCAGCAGTCCCGACTACAATGAGCAGTTCTTC.

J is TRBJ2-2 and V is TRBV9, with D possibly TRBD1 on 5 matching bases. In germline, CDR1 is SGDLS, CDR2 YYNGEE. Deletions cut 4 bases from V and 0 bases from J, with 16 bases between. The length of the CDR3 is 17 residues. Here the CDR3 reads CASSSGWGYPNTGELFF. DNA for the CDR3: TGTGCCAGCAGCTCCGGGTGGGGCTACCCGAACACCGGGGAGCTGTTTTTT.

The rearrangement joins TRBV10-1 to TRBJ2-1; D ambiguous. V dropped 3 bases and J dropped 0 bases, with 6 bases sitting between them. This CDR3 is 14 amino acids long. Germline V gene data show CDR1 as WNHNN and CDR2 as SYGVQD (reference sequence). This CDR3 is CASSDVSSYNEQFF. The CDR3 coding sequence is TGCGCCAGCAGTGATGTAAGCTCCTACAATGAGCAGTTCTTC.

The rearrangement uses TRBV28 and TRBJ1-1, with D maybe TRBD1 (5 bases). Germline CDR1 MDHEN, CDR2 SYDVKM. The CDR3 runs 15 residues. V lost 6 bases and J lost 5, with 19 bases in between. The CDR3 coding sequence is TGTGCCAGCAGCCCAACCGATGAGGGGAAAACTGAAGCTTTCTTT. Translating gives CASSPTDEGKTEAFF.

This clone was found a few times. CDR3 bases: TGCGCCAGCAGCGCGACCGGGACAGCCAAAAACATTCAGTACTTC. This codes for CASSATGTAKNIQYF. The chain recombines TRBV5-1 with TRBJ2-4; D is perhaps TRBD1 or TRBD2 (5 bases each). The CDR3 is 15 amino acids. V lost 4 bases and J 0 bases, leaving 11 bases between the germline ends. CDR1 SGHRS and CDR2 YFSETQ come from the germline V gene.

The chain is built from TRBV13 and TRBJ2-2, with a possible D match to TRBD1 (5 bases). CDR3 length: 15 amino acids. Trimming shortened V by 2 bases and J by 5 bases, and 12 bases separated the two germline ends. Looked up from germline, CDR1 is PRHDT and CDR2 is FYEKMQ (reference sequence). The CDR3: CASSLSAGWTGELFF. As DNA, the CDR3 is TGTGCCAGCAGCTTATCGGCAGGGTGGACCGGGGAGCTGTTTTTT.

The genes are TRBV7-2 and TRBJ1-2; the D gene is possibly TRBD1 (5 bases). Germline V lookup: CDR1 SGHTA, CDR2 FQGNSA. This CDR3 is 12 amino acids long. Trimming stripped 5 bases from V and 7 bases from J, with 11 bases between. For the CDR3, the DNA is TGTGCCAGCAGCCCAGTGGGGGTTGGCTACACCTTC. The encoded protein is CASSPVGVGYTF.

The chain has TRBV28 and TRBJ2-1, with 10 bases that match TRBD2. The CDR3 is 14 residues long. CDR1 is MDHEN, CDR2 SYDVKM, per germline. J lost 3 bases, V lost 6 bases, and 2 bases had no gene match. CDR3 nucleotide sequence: TGTGCCAGCAGCCCTAGCGGGAGCTACAATGAGCAGTTCTTC. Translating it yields CASSPSGSYNEQFF.

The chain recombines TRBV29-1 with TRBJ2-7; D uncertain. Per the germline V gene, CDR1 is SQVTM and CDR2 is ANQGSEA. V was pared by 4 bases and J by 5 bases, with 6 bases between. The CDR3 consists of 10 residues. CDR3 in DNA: TGCAGCGTTGTAGAGGACGAGCAGTACTTC. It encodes CSVVEDEQYF.

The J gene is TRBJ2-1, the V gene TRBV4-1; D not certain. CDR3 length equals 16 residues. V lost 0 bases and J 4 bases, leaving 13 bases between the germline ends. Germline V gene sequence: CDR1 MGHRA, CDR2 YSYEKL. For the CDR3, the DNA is TGCGCCAGCAGCCAAGATTTTGGATTCCAGTACAATGAGCAGTTCTTC. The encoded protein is CASSQDFGFQYNEQFF.

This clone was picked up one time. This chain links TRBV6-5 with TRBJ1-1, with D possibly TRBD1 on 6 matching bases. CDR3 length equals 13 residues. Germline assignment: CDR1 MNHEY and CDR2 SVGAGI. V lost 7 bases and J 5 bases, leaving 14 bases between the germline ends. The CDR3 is CASTQGRWTEAFF. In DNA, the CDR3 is TGTGCCAGCACGCAGGGGCGTTGGACTGAAGCTTTCTTT.

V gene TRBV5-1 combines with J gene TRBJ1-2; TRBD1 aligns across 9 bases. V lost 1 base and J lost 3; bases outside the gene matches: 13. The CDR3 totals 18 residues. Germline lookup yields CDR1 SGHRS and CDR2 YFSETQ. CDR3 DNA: TGCGCCAGCAGCTTGTACCGGGACAGGGAAGGCGCGGACTATGGCTACACCTTC. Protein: CASSLYRDREGADYGYTF. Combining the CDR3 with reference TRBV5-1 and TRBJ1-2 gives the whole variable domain KAGVTQTPRYLIKTRGQQVTLSCSPISGHRSVSWYQQTPGQGLQFLFEYFSETQRNKGNFPGRFSGRQFSNSRSEMNVSTLELGDSALYLCASSLYRDREGADYGYTFGSGTRLTVV.

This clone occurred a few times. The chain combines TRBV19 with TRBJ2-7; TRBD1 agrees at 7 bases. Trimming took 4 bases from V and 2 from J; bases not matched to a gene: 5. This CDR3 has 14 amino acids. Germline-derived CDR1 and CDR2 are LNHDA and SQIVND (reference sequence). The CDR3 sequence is CASSRGTVPYEQYF. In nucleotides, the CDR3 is TGTGCCAGTAGTAGAGGGACAGTCCCCTACGAGCAGTACTTC.

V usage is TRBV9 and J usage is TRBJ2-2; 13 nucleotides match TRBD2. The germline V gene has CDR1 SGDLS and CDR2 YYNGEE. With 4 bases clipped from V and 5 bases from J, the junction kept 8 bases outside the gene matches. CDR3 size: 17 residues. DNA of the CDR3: TGTGCCAGCAGCCGAAGGACTAGCGGGAGCGGTACCGGGGAGCTGTTTTTT. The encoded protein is CASSRRTSGSGTGELFF.

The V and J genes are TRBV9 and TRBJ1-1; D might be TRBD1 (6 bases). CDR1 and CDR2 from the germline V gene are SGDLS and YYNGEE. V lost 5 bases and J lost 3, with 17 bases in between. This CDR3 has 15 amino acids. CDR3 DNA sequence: TGTGCCAGCAGTCCTGCGTTGGGGGCCGACACTGAAGCTTTCTTT. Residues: CASSPALGADTEAFF.

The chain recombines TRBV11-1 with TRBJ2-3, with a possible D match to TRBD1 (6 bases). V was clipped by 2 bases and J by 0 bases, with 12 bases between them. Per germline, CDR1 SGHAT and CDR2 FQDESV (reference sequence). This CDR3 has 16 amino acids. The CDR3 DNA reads TGTGCCAGCAGCTTAAGGCAGGGGAGCAGCACAGATACGCAGTATTTT. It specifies CASSLRQGSSTDTQYF.

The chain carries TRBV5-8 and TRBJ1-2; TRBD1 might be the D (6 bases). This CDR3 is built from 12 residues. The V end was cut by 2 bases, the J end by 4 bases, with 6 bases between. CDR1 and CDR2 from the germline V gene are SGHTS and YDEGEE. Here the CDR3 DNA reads TGTGCCAGCAGCTTCAGGGGCTATGGCTACACCTTC. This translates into CASSFRGYGYTF.

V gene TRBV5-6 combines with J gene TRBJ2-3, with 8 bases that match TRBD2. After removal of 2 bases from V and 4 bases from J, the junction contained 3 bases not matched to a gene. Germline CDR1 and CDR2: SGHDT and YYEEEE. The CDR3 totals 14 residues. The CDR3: CASSFTRGADTQYF. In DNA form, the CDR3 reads TGTGCCAGCAGCTTTACGCGGGGGGCAGATACGCAGTATTTT. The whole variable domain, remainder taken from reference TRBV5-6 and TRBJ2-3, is DAGVTQSPTHLIKTRGQQVTLRCSPKSGHDTVSWYQQALGQGPQFIFQYYEEEERQRGNFPDRFSGHQFPNYSSELNVNALLLGDSALYLCASSFTRGADTQYFGPGTRLTVL.

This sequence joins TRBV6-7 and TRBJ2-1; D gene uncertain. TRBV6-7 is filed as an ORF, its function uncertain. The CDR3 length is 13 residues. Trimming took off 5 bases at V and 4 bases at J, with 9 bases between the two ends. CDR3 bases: TGTGCCAGCAGTGACGGAGATTACAATGAGCAGTTCTTC. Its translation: CASSDGDYNEQFF.

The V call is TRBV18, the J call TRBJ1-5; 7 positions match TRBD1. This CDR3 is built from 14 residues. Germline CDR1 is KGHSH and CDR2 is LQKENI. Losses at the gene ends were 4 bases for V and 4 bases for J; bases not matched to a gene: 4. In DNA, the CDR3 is TGTGCCAGCTCACTACAGGGGACTAATCAGCCCCAGCATTTT. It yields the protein CASSLQGTNQPQHF.

The CDR3 sequence: CASSQGGWYQPQHF. As DNA, the CDR3 is TGTGCCAGCAGCCAAGGGGGCTGGTATCAGCCCCAGCATTTT. The rearrangement joins TRBV27 to TRBJ1-5, with 7 positions matching TRBD1. The CDR3 runs to 14 residues. Germline lookup yields CDR1 MNHEY and CDR2 SMNVEV (reference sequence). Losses at the gene ends were 6 bases for V and 5 bases for J; bases not matched to a gene: 7.